These T cell receptor beta chains were read from a single sample in a study of cytomegalovirus exposure and HLA in healthy donors. Assay: immunoSEQ multiplex PCR; the TCRdb copy retains only in-frame clones and omits some. The sample yields 200,000 or so clones, about 80% seen once. Sequenced: PBMCs. The source is a man between 18 and 29 years old in good health and CMV-seropositive. Each CDR3 is given with its conserved first and last residue. D genes are given only for firm matches. A clone size is listed for some rows: how often the clone was seen (once, few, many), or a class if it is expanded.

V gene: TRBV9
J gene: TRBJ2-2
D gene: TRBD2
clone size: .
CDR3 DNA: TGTGCCAGCAGCAAAGCGGGAGGCTTTCCCGGGGAGCTGTTTTTT
CDR3 protein: CASSKAGGFPGELFF

V gene: TRBV30
J gene: TRBJ2-7
D gene: .
clone size: .
CDR3 DNA: TGTGCCTGGAGTGTAATTCCGGCGGGGATCTACGAGCAGTACTTC
CDR3 protein: CAWSVIPAGIYEQYF

V gene: TRBV28
J gene: TRBJ1-2
D gene: .
clone size: .
CDR3 DNA: TGTGCCAGCAGCTCCTCATTTGCGGGGAACTATGGCTACACCTTC
CDR3 protein: CASSSSFAGNYGYTF

V gene: TRBV5-4
J gene: TRBJ2-7
D gene: .
clone size: .
CDR3 DNA: TGTGCCAGCAGCCCCAAGGGCCAGGGCCTTTTGTGGGAGCAGTACTTC
CDR3 protein: CASSPKGQGLLWEQYF

V gene: TRBV7-3
J gene: TRBJ2-7
D gene: TRBD2
clone size: .
CDR3 DNA: TGTGCCAGCAGCCTAAAGGGCCCCGGGACTAGCGGTACATCCTACGAGCAGTACTTC
CDR3 protein: CASSLKGPGTSGTSYEQYF

V gene: TRBV5-1
J gene: TRBJ2-1
D gene: .
clone size: .
CDR3 DNA: TGCGCCAGCGCCAGCGACAATGAGCAGTTCTTC
CDR3 protein: CASASDNEQFF

V gene: TRBV6-1
J gene: TRBJ2-7
D gene: TRBD2
clone size: .
CDR3 DNA: TGTGCCAGCAGTGTCGGGACTAGCGGGACGGTCTACTCCTACGAGCAGTACTTC
CDR3 protein: CASSVGTSGTVYSYEQYF

V gene: TRBV18
J gene: TRBJ2-1
D gene: TRBD2
clone size: .
CDR3 DNA: TGTGCCAGCACAAGGACTAGCGGGATCTACAATGAGCAGTTCTTC
CDR3 protein: CASTRTSGIYNEQFF

V gene: TRBV19
J gene: TRBJ2-3
D gene: TRBD2
clone size: .
CDR3 DNA: TGTGCCAGTAGCCCGCGGGGGAGCGACACAGATACGCAGTATTTT
CDR3 protein: CASSPRGSDTDTQYF

V gene: TRBV7-9
J gene: TRBJ2-7
D gene: TRBD1
clone size: .
CDR3 DNA: TGTGCCAGCAGCTTAGCCCCCGGGACAGGGATCTACGAGCAGTACTTC
CDR3 protein: CASSLAPGTGIYEQYF

V gene: TRBV30
J gene: TRBJ2-7
D gene: .
clone size: many
CDR3 DNA: TGTGCCTGGAGTTTTAACTACGAGCAGTACTTC
CDR3 protein: CAWSFNYEQYF

V gene: TRBV7-2
J gene: TRBJ1-1
D gene: TRBD1
clone size: few
CDR3 DNA: TGTGCCAGCAGCTACCGACAGGGCGGGACTGAAGCTTTCTTT
CDR3 protein: CASSYRQGGTEAFF

V gene: TRBV7-3
J gene: TRBJ2-3
D gene: TRBD1
clone size: .
CDR3 DNA: TGTGCCAGCAGCTTGGGACAGGGGACCTCCGGAGATACGCAGTATTTT
CDR3 protein: CASSLGQGTSGDTQYF

V gene: TRBV13
J gene: TRBJ2-3
D gene: TRBD2
clone size: .
CDR3 DNA: TGTGCCAGCAGCCCAGCTTCTACCGGTAGCGGGAGCACAGATACGCAGTATTTT
CDR3 protein: CASSPASTGSGSTDTQYF

V gene: TRBV5-1
J gene: TRBJ1-2
D gene: .
clone size: .
CDR3 DNA: TGCGCCAGCAGCCGAGGAAGTGAGTCTAACTATGGCTACACCTTC
CDR3 protein: CASSRGSESNYGYTF

V gene: TRBV19
J gene: TRBJ2-2
D gene: TRBD1
clone size: few
CDR3 DNA: TGTGCCAGTAGTATACCCCGACAGGGTTTCGGGGAGCTGTTTTTT
CDR3 protein: CASSIPRQGFGELFF

V gene: TRBV21-1
J gene: TRBJ2-2
D gene: .
clone size: .
CDR3 DNA: TGTGCCGACGGTCGAGGCACCGGGGAGCTGTTTTTT
CDR3 protein: CADGRGTGELFF

V gene: TRBV19
J gene: TRBJ1-2
D gene: TRBD1
clone size: few
CDR3 DNA: TGTGCCAGCGAGGAGAATCAGGGGGGCTATGGCTACACCTTC
CDR3 protein: CASEENQGGYGYTF

V gene: TRBV28
J gene: TRBJ1-1
D gene: .
clone size: .
CDR3 DNA: TGTGCCAGCAGTGCTGGGGGCTCCACTGAAGCTTTCTTT
CDR3 protein: CASSAGGSTEAFF

V gene: TRBV27
J gene: TRBJ1-3
D gene: .
clone size: once
CDR3 DNA: TGTGCCAGCGTTCCCAGTGGTCGGGGGGCTTTGGGAAACACCATATATTTT
CDR3 protein: CASVPSGRGALGNTIYF

V gene: TRBV30
J gene: TRBJ2-1
D gene: TRBD2
clone size: .
CDR3 DNA: TGTGCCTGGAGTGTATGGACTAGCGGGGCCAATGAGCAGTTCTTC
CDR3 protein: CAWSVWTSGANEQFF

V gene: TRBV6-4
J gene: TRBJ2-3
D gene: .
clone size: .
CDR3 DNA: TGTGCCAGCAGCGCGTCGGGAGGCACAGATACGCAGTATTTT
CDR3 protein: CASSASGGTDTQYF

V gene: TRBV10-3
J gene: TRBJ2-1
D gene: TRBD2
clone size: .
CDR3 DNA: TGTGCCATCTACGACCCGACTAGCGGGGGCTACAATGAGCAGTTCTTC
CDR3 protein: CAIYDPTSGGYNEQFF

V gene: TRBV25-1
J gene: TRBJ1-1
D gene: .
clone size: .
CDR3 DNA: TGTGCCAGCTCCTCCTTCCGGGGGACCAACACTGAAGCTTTCTTT
CDR3 protein: CASSSFRGTNTEAFF

V gene: TRBV5-6
J gene: TRBJ2-7
D gene: .
clone size: .
CDR3 DNA: TGTGCCAGCAGCTTGGCTATGTTAGCAGCCGGAGAGCAGTACTTC
CDR3 protein: CASSLAMLAAGEQYF

V gene: TRBV7-3
J gene: TRBJ2-1
D gene: TRBD2
clone size: few
CDR3 DNA: TGTGCCAGCAGCTTCACTAGCGGGAGGGCGAATGAGCAGTTCTTC
CDR3 protein: CASSFTSGRANEQFF

V gene: TRBV6-5
J gene: TRBJ2-1
D gene: .
clone size: .
CDR3 DNA: TGTGCCAGCAGTTACGGCGGAGGGCAGTTCTTC
CDR3 protein: CASSYGGGQFF

V gene: TRBV28
J gene: TRBJ2-7
D gene: TRBD2
clone size: .
CDR3 DNA: TGTGCCACCCGGACTAGCGGGAGGGCCTACGAGCAGTACTTC
CDR3 protein: CATRTSGRAYEQYF

V gene: TRBV30
J gene: TRBJ2-1
D gene: .
clone size: .
CDR3 DNA: TGTGCAAGGAAGGAGGGTTCGACTGAGCAGTTCTTC
CDR3 protein: CARKEGSTEQFF

V gene: TRBV4-2
J gene: TRBJ2-5
D gene: TRBD2
clone size: .
CDR3 DNA: TGTGTCAGCAGCACTGGGACTAGCGGGAGGAGGGAGACCCAGTACTTC
CDR3 protein: CVSSTGTSGRRETQYF

V gene: TRBV18
J gene: TRBJ1-5
D gene: TRBD1
clone size: .
CDR3 DNA: TGTGCCAGCTCAAACGGACAGGGTAGGCAGCCCCAGCATTTT
CDR3 protein: CASSNGQGRQPQHF

V gene: TRBV30
J gene: TRBJ2-7
D gene: .
clone size: .
CDR3 DNA: TGTGCCTGGAGTGTAACAAGCGACGAGCAGTACTTC
CDR3 protein: CAWSVTSDEQYF

V gene: TRBV28
J gene: TRBJ2-3
D gene: .
clone size: .
CDR3 DNA: TGTGCCAGCAGTTTCCCTAGTCCGGGAACAGATACGCAGTATTTT
CDR3 protein: CASSFPSPGTDTQYF

V gene: TRBV29-1
J gene: TRBJ1-2
D gene: TRBD1
clone size: .
CDR3 DNA: TGCAGCGCCGGGACAGGCCCCTATGGCTACACCTTC
CDR3 protein: CSAGTGPYGYTF

V gene: TRBV15
J gene: TRBJ1-1
D gene: .
clone size: few
CDR3 DNA: TGTGCCACCAGCAGCGGTCTTGGGGAGTTGAACACTGAAGCTTTCTTT
CDR3 protein: CATSSGLGELNTEAFF

V gene: TRBV11-2
J gene: TRBJ2-7
D gene: TRBD1
clone size: .
CDR3 DNA: TGTGCCAGCAGCCTCGACAGGGGCCACGAGCAGTACTTC
CDR3 protein: CASSLDRGHEQYF

V gene: TRBV11-3
J gene: TRBJ2-1
D gene: TRBD2
clone size: once
CDR3 DNA: TGTGCCAGCAGCTTAGTGGCGGGAGGCTACAATGAGCAGTTCTTC
CDR3 protein: CASSLVAGGYNEQFF

V gene: TRBV6-6
J gene: TRBJ2-3
D gene: .
clone size: .
CDR3 DNA: TGTGCCAGCAGTCGGGACTCATTCACAGATACGCAGTATTTT
CDR3 protein: CASSRDSFTDTQYF

V gene: TRBV7-7
J gene: TRBJ2-3
D gene: TRBD2
clone size: .
CDR3 DNA: TGTGCCAGCAGCCGGGGAGGGCCGGCAGATACGCAGTATTTT
CDR3 protein: CASSRGGPADTQYF

V gene: TRBV6-1
J gene: TRBJ1-2
D gene: .
clone size: .
CDR3 DNA: TGTGCCAGCAGTGTATGGTCAGGGAAAGATGGCTACACCTTC
CDR3 protein: CASSVWSGKDGYTF

V gene: TRBV2
J gene: TRBJ1-1
D gene: TRBD1
clone size: .
CDR3 DNA: TGTGCCAGCAGTGTAAAGGGACAGGGGGACACTGAAGCTTTCTTT
CDR3 protein: CASSVKGQGDTEAFF

V gene: TRBV2
J gene: TRBJ1-2
D gene: TRBD1
clone size: .
CDR3 DNA: TGTGCCAGCAGTCAAAACAACCAGGGGGCTGGTGGCGGCTACACCTTC
CDR3 protein: CASSQNNQGAGGGYTF

V gene: TRBV5-6
J gene: TRBJ1-1
D gene: .
clone size: .
CDR3 DNA: TGTGCCAGCAGCCGGGAGCCAAGGACTGAAGCTTTCTTT
CDR3 protein: CASSREPRTEAFF

V gene: TRBV28
J gene: TRBJ1-5
D gene: TRBD1
clone size: .
CDR3 DNA: TGTGCCAGCACTTACAGGGGGGACGGTGGGCCCCAGCATTTT
CDR3 protein: CASTYRGDGGPQHF

V gene: TRBV5-1
J gene: TRBJ2-7
D gene: TRBD1
clone size: .
CDR3 DNA: TGCGCCAGCAGACTCGGACAGGGACCAACCTACGAGCAGTACTTC
CDR3 protein: CASRLGQGPTYEQYF

V gene: TRBV27
J gene: TRBJ2-7
D gene: .
clone size: .
CDR3 DNA: TGTGCCAGCAGTTTAGGTAGCTCTTCCTCCTACGAGCAGTACTTC
CDR3 protein: CASSLGSSSSYEQYF